Listed below are T cell receptor beta chains from one sample, sequenced in a study of blood T cell repertoires in COVID-19. Profiling relied on immunoSEQ multiplex PCR, and the TCRdb table lists in-frame clones only, not all of them. The sample carries over 130,000 clones, approximately 83% recorded once. The sample was peripheral blood. Receptors originate from a woman aged 55-69 years with acute or convalescent COVID-19. The CDR3 runs from the conserved cysteine through the conserved F or W. The order of the fields is D gene, J gene, clone size, V gene, CDR3 protein, CDR3 DNA. D genes are given only for firm matches. Size is omitted from some rows. Given values are once, few, many or a class for expanded clones.

>TRBD1|TRBJ1-1|NA|TRBV19
CASSLTDRRTRTPEAFF
TGTGCCAGTAGCCTCACGGACAGGAGAACCCGCACTCCAGAAGCTTTCTTT
>TRBD2|TRBJ2-1|NA|TRBV27
CASSLAGVSDNEQFF
TGTGCCAGCAGTTTAGCGGGAGTCAGCGACAATGAGCAGTTCTTC
>TRBD2|TRBJ2-7|NA|TRBV10-3
CAISTRTSGMDHEQYF
TGTGCCATCAGTACCAGGACTAGCGGGATGGACCACGAGCAGTACTTC
>NA|TRBJ2-2|many|TRBV19
CASNNPQGFGELFF
TGTGCCAGTAACAACCCTCAGGGGTTCGGGGAGCTGTTTTTT
>TRBD1|TRBJ2-7|NA|TRBV4-2
CASSQDLGTGMEEQYF
TGTGCCAGCAGCCAAGATCTTGGGACAGGGATGGAGGAGCAGTACTTC
>TRBD1|TRBJ1-1|NA|TRBV18
CASSVTGLNTEAFF
TGTGCCAGCTCTGTGACAGGGTTGAACACTGAAGCTTTCTTT
>NA|TRBJ1-5|NA|TRBV5-1
CASSLALNQPQHF
TGCGCCAGCAGCTTGGCCCTCAATCAGCCCCAGCATTTT
>TRBD1|TRBJ2-2|NA|TRBV18
CASSPGQSSTGELFF
TGTGCCAGCTCACCGGGACAGTCGTCCACCGGGGAGCTGTTTTTT
>NA|TRBJ1-6|NA|TRBV7-9
CASSGHQGNNSPLHF
TGTGCCAGCAGTGGACATCAGGGGAATAATTCACCCCTCCACTTT
>NA|TRBJ1-2|NA|TRBV5-1
CASSSSWSSDYGYTF
TGCGCCAGCAGCTCCTCTTGGTCGTCGGACTATGGCTACACCTTC
>NA|TRBJ1-5|NA|TRBV7-8
CASSLGRRNQPQHF
TGTGCCAGCAGCTTAGGCCGCCGGAATCAGCCCCAGCATTTT
>TRBD1|TRBJ1-4|NA|TRBV29-1
CSAGTANEKLFF
TGCAGCGCCGGGACAGCTAATGAAAAACTGTTTTTT
>NA|TRBJ2-2|NA|TRBV28
CASSPLGKGGELFF
TGTGCCAGCAGCCCACTAGGAAAAGGCGGGGAGCTGTTTTTT
>TRBD1|TRBJ1-2|NA|TRBV11-2
CASSTHRDRLGYTF
TGTGCCAGCAGCACCCACCGGGACAGACTCGGCTACACCTTC
>TRBD2|TRBJ2-7|NA|TRBV7-2
CASSLWAGVNEQYF
TGTGCCAGCAGCTTATGGGCGGGAGTCAACGAGCAGTACTTC
>NA|TRBJ1-1|NA|TRBV4-2
CASSPATGTNTEAFF
TGTGCCAGCAGCCCTGCTACAGGGACGAACACTGAAGCTTTCTTT
>NA|TRBJ1-1|NA|TRBV14
CASSRTLNLNTEAFF
TGTGCCAGCAGCCGAACTCTAAACCTGAACACTGAAGCTTTCTTT
>NA|TRBJ2-7|NA|TRBV4-3
CASSQEGGASYEQYF
TGCGCCAGCAGCCAAGAGGGCGGGGCCTCCTACGAGCAGTACTTC
>NA|TRBJ1-5|NA|TRBV24-1
CATSDGGKPQHF
TGTGCCACCAGTGATGGTGGCAAGCCCCAGCATTTT
>TRBD1|TRBJ1-2|NA|TRBV24-1
CATSDPTGGNYGYTF
TGTGCCACCAGTGACCCGACAGGGGGCAACTATGGCTACACCTTC
>TRBD2|TRBJ2-3|once|TRBV7-3
CASSLGLAGVGDTQYF
TGTGCCAGCAGCTTAGGACTAGCGGGAGTGGGAGATACGCAGTATTTT
>NA|TRBJ1-1|once|TRBV18
CASSPRTSAAEAFF
TGTGCCAGCTCACCAAGAACTTCGGCGGCTGAAGCTTTCTTT
>TRBD1|TRBJ1-1|NA|TRBV10-2
CASSADRGLNTEAFF
TGCGCCAGCAGCGCAGACAGGGGTCTTAACACTGAAGCTTTCTTT
>TRBD1|TRBJ2-6|NA|TRBV7-3
CASSLLAGGRANVLTF
TGTGCCAGCAGCTTATTAGCAGGGGGCCGGGCCAACGTCCTGACTTTC
>NA|TRBJ2-1|NA|TRBV19
CASARGAYNEQFF
TGTGCCAGTGCTCGGGGGGCGTACAATGAGCAGTTCTTC
>NA|TRBJ2-3|NA|TRBV27
CASSSRDTSYTDTQYF
TGTGCCAGCAGTTCCAGGGACACGAGCTACACAGATACGCAGTATTTT
>NA|TRBJ1-1|NA|TRBV27
CASSPFWGGEGTEAFF
TGTGCCAGCAGTCCCTTTTGGGGGGGGGAAGGCACTGAAGCTTTCTTT
>NA|TRBJ2-1|NA|TRBV6-5
CASSYPPVTGEQFF
TGTGCCAGCAGTTATCCGCCAGTAACAGGGGAGCAGTTCTTC
>TRBD1|TRBJ2-3|NA|TRBV28
CASTGQGPDTQYF
TGTGCCAGCACAGGACAGGGCCCAGATACGCAGTATTTT
>NA|TRBJ2-3|NA|TRBV6-2/TRBV6-3
CASRPTRLEITDTQYF
TGTGCCAGCAGACCTACTCGACTAGAAATCACAGATACGCAGTATTTT
>TRBD1|TRBJ1-2|once|TRBV19
CATKPRTGDYTF
TGTGCCACTAAACCTCGGACAGGGGACTACACCTTC
>NA|TRBJ1-5|NA|TRBV24-1
CATSETGNGRAQHF
TGTGCCACCAGTGAGACAGGCAACGGGAGGGCCCAGCATTTT
>NA|TRBJ2-7|NA|TRBV6-5
CASRTTANSYEQYF
TGTGCCAGCAGAACGACAGCAAACTCCTACGAGCAGTACTTC
>NA|TRBJ1-5|NA|TRBV19
CASSIDAGNQPQHF
TGTGCCAGTAGTATAGACGCCGGGAATCAGCCCCAGCATTTT
>NA|TRBJ2-1|NA|TRBV4-3
CASSQVTSRSNEQFF
TGCGCCAGCAGCCAAGTGACTAGTCGGTCAAATGAGCAGTTCTTC
>TRBD1|TRBJ2-2|once|TRBV12-5
CASGRDRFTGELFF
TGTGCTAGTGGGAGGGACAGATTCACCGGGGAGCTGTTTTTT
>NA|TRBJ2-7|many|TRBV9
CASSGDSYEQYF
TGTGCCAGCTCAGGGGACTCCTACGAGCAGTACTTC
>NA|TRBJ1-2|few|TRBV15
CATSRDNQGHSF
TGTGCCACCAGCAGAGATAATCAGGGACACTCATTC
>NA|TRBJ1-4|NA|TRBV3-1/TRBV3-2
CASSQGQAANEKLFF
TGTGCCAGCAGCCAAGGACAGGCCGCTAATGAAAAACTGTTTTTT
>TRBD2|TRBJ2-3|NA|TRBV4-1
CASSQDKREGRGYTQYF
TGCGCCAGCAGCCAAGATAAGCGGGAGGGACGAGGATATACGCAGTATTTT
>TRBD1|TRBJ1-4|NA|TRBV28
CASSGRTGTTNEKLFF
TGTGCCAGCAGTGGGCGGACAGGAACAACTAATGAAAAACTGTTTTTT
>TRBD2|TRBJ2-7|NA|TRBV10-3
CAIRAGTSAYEQYF
TGTGCCATCAGAGCCGGGACTAGCGCCTACGAGCAGTACTTC
>NA|TRBJ2-3|NA|TRBV6-4
CASSEAGGGTDTQYF
TGTGCCAGCAGTGAAGCTGGGGGCGGCACAGATACGCAGTATTTT
>TRBD1|TRBJ1-1|once|TRBV7-9
CASSSNRQGVAFF
TGTGCCAGCAGTTCTAACCGACAGGGCGTTGCTTTCTTT
>TRBD1|TRBJ1-3|NA|TRBV27
CASRGQISGNTIYF
TGTGCCAGCAGGGGACAGATCTCTGGAAACACCATATATTTT
>NA|TRBJ2-1|once|TRBV21-1
CASSKPGRTSGSYWNEQFF
TGTGCCAGCAGCAAACCGGGGAGGACTAGCGGGAGTTATTGGAATGAGCAGTTCTTC
>NA|TRBJ2-2|NA|TRBV15
CATSRLRQGEVAGELFF
TGTGCCACCAGCAGACTTCGTCAGGGTGAAGTAGCCGGGGAGCTGTTTTTT
>NA|TRBJ2-2|NA|TRBV30
CAWSVQVAGELFF
TGTGCCTGGAGTGTACAGGTGGCCGGGGAGCTGTTTTTT
>TRBD2|TRBJ2-3|NA|TRBV6-1
CASSELGSSGRASTDTQYF
TGTGCCAGCAGTGAACTGGGGTCTAGCGGGAGGGCAAGCACAGATACGCAGTATTTT
>TRBD2|TRBJ2-2|NA|TRBV3-1/TRBV3-2
CASSRTSGTGGELFF
TGTGCCAGCAGCCGAACTAGCGGGACGGGCGGGGAGCTGTTTTTT
>NA|TRBJ1-2|few|TRBV12-3/TRBV12-4
CASSQNYGYTF
TGTGCCAGCAGCCAGAACTATGGCTACACCTTC
>NA|TRBJ1-1|NA|TRBV5-4
CASSLNNRVGGDAFF
TGTGCCAGCAGCTTGAACAACAGGGTAGGGGGTGACGCTTTCTTT
>NA|TRBJ1-1|NA|TRBV28
CASRTGVNTEAFF
TGTGCCAGCAGAACCGGGGTGAACACTGAAGCTTTCTTT
>NA|TRBJ2-1|NA|TRBV15
CATSKGGSSYNEQFF
TGTGCCACCAGTAAGGGGGGGAGCTCCTACAATGAGCAGTTCTTC